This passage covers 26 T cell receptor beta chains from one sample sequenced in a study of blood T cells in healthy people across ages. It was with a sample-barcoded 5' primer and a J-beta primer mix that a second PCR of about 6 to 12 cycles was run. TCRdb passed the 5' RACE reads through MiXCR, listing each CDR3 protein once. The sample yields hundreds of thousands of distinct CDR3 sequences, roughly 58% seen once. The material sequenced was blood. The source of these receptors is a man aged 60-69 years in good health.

CDR3 sequence (DNA): TGTGCCAGCAGTGAAGCGTACAGCCGGTGGTCACCCCTCCACTTT. This encodes CASSEAYSRWSPLHF. V gene TRBV2 combines with J gene TRBJ1-6; D gene uncertain. V was trimmed by 0 bases and J by 10 bases, leaving 13 bases between them. Germline CDR1 and CDR2: SNHLY and FYNNEI. The CDR3 contains 15 residues.

The chain's CDR3 is CASYTKLRQGSYFLTEAFF. The DNA of the CDR3 is TGTGCCAGCTATACGAAACTCCGACAGGGATCCTATTTCCTGACTGAAGCTTTCTTT. The chain couples TRBV25-1 to TRBJ1-1; TRBD1 aligns across 7 bases. The CDR3 covers 19 residues. Germline CDR1 and CDR2: MGHDK and SYGVNS. J gave up 5 bases and V 8 bases, and 26 bases lay outside the gene matches.

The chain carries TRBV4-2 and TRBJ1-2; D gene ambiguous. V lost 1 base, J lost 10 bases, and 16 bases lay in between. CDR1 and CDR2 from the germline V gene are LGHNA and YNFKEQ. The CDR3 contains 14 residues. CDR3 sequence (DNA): TGTGCCAGCAGCCAAGGGGGTCAGGATACTGACTACACCTTC. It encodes CASSQGGQDTDYTF.

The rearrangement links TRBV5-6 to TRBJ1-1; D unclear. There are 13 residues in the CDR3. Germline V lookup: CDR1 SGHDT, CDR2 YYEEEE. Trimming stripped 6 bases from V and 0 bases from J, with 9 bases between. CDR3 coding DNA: TGTGCCAGCAAACTTCTTATGAACACTGAAGCTTTCTTT. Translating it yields CASKLLMNTEAFF.

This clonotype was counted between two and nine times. CDR3 residues: CAISEVAPGGASRETQYF. DNA of the CDR3: TGTGCCATCAGCGAAGTCGCTCCCGGGGGGGCCAGTCGGGAGACCCAGTACTTC. The V call is TRBV10-3, the J call TRBJ2-5; 8 positions match TRBD2. Losses at the gene ends were 6 bases for V and 5 bases for J; bases not matched to a gene: 20. The germline gives CDR1 ENHRY, CDR2 SYGVKD. The CDR3 runs 18 residues.

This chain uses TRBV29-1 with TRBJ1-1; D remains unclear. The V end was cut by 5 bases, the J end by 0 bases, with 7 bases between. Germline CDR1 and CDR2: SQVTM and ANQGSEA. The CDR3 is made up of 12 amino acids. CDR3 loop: CSVYLMNTEAFF. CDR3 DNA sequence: TGCAGCGTTTATCTTATGAACACTGAAGCTTTCTTT.

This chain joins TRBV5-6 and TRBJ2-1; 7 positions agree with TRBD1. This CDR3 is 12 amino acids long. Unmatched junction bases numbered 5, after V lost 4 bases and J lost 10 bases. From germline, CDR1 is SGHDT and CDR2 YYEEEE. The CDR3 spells CASSHRGPEQFF. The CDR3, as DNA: TGTGCCAGCAGCCACAGGGGTCCCGAGCAGTTCTTC.

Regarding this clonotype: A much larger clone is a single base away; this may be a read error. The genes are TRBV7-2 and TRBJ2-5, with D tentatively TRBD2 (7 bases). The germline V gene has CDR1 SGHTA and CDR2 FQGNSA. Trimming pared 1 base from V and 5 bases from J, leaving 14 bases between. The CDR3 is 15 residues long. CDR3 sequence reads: CASSLGLEGGETQYF. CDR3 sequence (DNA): TGTGCCAGCAGCTTAGGACTAGAGGGGGGGGAGACCCAGTACTTC.

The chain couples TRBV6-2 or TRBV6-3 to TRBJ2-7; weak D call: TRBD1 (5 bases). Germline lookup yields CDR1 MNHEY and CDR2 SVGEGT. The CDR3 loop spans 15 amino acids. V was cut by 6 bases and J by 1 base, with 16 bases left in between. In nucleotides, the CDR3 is TGTGCCAGCAGAATGGGGTCAGGGATGTCCTACGAGCAGTACTTC. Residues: CASRMGSGMSYEQYF.

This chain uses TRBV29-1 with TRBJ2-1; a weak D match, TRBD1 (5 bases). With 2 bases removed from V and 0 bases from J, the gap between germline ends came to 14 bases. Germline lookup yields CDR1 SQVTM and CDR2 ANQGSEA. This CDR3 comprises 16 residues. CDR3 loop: CSVELQRGSSYNEQFF. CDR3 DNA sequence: TGCAGCGTTGAACTCCAAAGGGGAAGCTCCTACAATGAGCAGTTCTTC.

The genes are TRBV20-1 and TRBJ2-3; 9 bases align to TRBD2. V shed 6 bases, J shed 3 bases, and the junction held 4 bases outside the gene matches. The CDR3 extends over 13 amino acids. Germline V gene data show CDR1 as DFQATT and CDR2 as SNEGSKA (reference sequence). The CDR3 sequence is CSASGGRTDTQYF. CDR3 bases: TGCAGTGCGAGCGGGGGGAGGACAGATACGCAGTATTTT.

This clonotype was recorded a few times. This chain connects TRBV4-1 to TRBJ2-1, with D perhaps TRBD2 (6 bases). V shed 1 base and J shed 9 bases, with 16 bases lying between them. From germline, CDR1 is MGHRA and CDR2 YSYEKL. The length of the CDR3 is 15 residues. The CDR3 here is CASSQGGRRDGEQFF. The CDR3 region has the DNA TGCGCCAGCAGCCAAGGTGGGCGGCGGGATGGTGAGCAGTTCTTC.

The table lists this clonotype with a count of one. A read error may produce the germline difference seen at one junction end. The DNA for the CDR3 is TGTACCAGCCTGGGACCTCCTAGTGGCTACACCTTC. Protein product: CTSLGPPSGYTF. The rearrangement links TRBV6-5 to TRBJ1-2; possibly TRBD1 for D (5 bases). CDR1 and CDR2 (germline): MNHEY, SVGAGI. The length of the CDR3 is 12 residues.

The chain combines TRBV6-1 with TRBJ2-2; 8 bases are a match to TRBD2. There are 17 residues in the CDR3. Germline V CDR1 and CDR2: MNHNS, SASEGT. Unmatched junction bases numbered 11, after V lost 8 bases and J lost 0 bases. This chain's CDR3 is CASYWVLAGSNTGELFF. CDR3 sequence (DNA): TGTGCCAGCTATTGGGTTTTAGCGGGGTCGAACACCGGGGAGCTGTTTTTT.

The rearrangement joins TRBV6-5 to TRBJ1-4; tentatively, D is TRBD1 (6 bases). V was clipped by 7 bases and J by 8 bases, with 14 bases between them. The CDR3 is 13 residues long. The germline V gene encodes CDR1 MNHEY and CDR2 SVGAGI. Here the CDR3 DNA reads TGTGCCAGCACCGCAACCACAGGGGAAAAACTGTTTTTT. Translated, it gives CASTATTGEKLFF.

The CDR3 DNA sequence: TGCGCCAGCAGCCACCCCGGGACAGGGCTGTCCTACGAGCAGTACTTC. Encoded protein: CASSHPGTGLSYEQYF. V usage is TRBV4-1 and J usage is TRBJ2-7; 9 nucleotides match TRBD1. J lost 1 base, V lost 3 bases, and 7 bases had no gene match. There are 16 residues in the CDR3. Germline loops: CDR1 MGHRA, CDR2 YSYEKL.

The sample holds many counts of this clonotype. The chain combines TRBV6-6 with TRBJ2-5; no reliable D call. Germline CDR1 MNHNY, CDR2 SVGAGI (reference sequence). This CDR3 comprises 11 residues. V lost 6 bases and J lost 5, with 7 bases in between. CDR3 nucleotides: TGTGCCAGCAGCGACCGGGAGACCCAGTACTTC. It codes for CASSDRETQYF.

Written as DNA, the CDR3 is TGCGCCAGCAGCCGCGAACAGGGAAGCTCCTACAATGAGCAGTTCTTC. Its translation is CASSREQGSSYNEQFF. The chain is built from TRBV5-1 and TRBJ2-1, with D maybe TRBD1 (6 bases). The CDR3 extends over 16 amino acids. Germline assignment: CDR1 SGHRS and CDR2 YFSETQ. V shed 4 bases and J shed 0 bases, with 14 bases lying between them.

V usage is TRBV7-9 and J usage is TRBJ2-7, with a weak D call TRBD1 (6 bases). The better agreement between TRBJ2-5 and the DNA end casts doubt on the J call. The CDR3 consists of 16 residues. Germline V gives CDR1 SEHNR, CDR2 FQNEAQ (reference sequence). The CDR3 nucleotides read TGTGCCAGCAGCTCGAGTGGGGGCCCCCTTATGGAGACCCAGTACTTC. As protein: CASSSSGGPLMETQYF.

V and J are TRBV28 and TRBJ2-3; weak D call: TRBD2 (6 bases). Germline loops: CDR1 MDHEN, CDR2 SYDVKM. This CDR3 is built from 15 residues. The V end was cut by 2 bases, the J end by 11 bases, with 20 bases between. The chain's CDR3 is CASSLILEGLNEQYF. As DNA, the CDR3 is TGTGCCAGCAGTTTAATACTGGAGGGGTTGAATGAGCAGTATTTT.

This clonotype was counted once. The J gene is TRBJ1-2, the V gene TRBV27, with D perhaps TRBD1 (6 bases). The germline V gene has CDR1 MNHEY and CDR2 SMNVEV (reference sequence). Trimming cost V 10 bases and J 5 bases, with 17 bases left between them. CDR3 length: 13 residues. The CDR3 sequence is CATPRGGEYGYTF. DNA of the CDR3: TGTGCCACCCCTAGGGGGGGCGAGTATGGCTACACCTTC.

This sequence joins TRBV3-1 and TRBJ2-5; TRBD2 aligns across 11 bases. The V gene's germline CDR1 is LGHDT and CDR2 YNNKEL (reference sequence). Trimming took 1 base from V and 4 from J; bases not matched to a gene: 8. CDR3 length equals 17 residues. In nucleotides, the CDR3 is TGTGCCAGCAGCCAAGCCGGAACTAGCGGGGGAAGAGAGACCCAGTACTTC. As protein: CASSQAGTSGGRETQYF.

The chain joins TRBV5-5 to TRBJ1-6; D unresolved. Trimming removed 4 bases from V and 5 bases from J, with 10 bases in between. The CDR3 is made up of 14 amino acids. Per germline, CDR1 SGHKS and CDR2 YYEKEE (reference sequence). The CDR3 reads CASSPRADNSPLHF. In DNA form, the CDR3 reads TGTGCCAGCAGCCCGCGGGCAGATAATTCACCCCTCCACTTT.

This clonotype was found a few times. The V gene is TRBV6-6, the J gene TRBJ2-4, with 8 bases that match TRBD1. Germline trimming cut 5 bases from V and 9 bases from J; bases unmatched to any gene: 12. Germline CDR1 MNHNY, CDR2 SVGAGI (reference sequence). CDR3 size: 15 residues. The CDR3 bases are TGTGCCAGCAGTCCGACCGGACAGGGTGGGACCATTCAGTACTTC. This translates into CASSPTGQGGTIQYF.

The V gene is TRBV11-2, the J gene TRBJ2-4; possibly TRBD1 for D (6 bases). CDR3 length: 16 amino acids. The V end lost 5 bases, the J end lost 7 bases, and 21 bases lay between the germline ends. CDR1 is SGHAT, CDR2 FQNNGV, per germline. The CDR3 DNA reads TGTGCCAGCAGCAAGACCGGGACACCCTTTGGGAACATTCAGTACTTC. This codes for CASSKTGTPFGNIQYF.

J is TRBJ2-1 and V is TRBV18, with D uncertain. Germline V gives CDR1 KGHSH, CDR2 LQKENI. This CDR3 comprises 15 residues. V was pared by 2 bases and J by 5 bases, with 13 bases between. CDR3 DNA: TGTGCCAGCTCACCAGCGACAAGGGCGAACAATGAGCAGTTCTTC. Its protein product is CASSPATRANNEQFF. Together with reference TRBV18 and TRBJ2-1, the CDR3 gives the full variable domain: NAGVMQNPRHLVRRRGQEARLRCSPMKGHSHVYWYRQLPEEGLKFMVYLQKENIIDESGMPKERFSAEFPKEGPSILRIQQVVRGDSAAYFCASSPATRANNEQFFGPGTRLTVL.